This note documents a single T cell receptor beta chain sequence. Antigen specificity is unknown. Measured with immunoSEQ multiplex PCR; TCRdb has only the in-frame clones, and not every one. The data hold approximately 130,000 clones, with 86% observed a single time. Mismatch repair deficiency was confirmed in all patients, by PCR or immunohistochemistry. Three pembrolizumab responders had their TCRs sequenced. This sample is drawn from a study of PD-1 blockade in mismatch repair-deficient tumors. Study details: Enrolled about 2013-2016, patients had progressing, pretreated mismatch repair-deficient cancers of 12 types. Study-wide points: Tumor-resident clones, often absent from pretreatment blood, expanded after pembrolizumab and then contracted.

The CDR3 is 18 residues long. V shed 2 bases, J shed 0 bases, and the junction held 9 bases outside the gene matches. The germline V gene encodes CDR1 KGHSH and CDR2 LQKENI. The sequenced sample was peripheral blood, obtained 44 weeks after starting pembrolizumab. This TCR was recovered from an adult with mismatch repair-deficient cancer. This chain uses TRBV18 with TRBJ1-1; 10 bases align to TRBD1. Here the CDR3 reads CASSPLVGQGIMNTEAFF. The CDR3 region has the DNA TGTGCCAGCTCACCATTAGTGGGACAGGGGATCATGAACACTGAAGCTTTCTTT.